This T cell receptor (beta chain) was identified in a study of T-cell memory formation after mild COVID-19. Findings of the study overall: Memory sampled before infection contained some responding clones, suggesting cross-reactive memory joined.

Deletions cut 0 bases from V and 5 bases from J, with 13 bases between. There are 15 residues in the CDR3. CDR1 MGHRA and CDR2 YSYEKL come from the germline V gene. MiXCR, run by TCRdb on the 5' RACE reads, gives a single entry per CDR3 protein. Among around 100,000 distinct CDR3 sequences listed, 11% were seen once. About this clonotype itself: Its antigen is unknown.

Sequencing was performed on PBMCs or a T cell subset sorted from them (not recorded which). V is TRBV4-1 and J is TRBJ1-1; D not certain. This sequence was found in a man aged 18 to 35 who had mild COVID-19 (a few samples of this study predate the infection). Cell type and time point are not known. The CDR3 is CASSQEMGAYTEAFF. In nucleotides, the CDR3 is TGCGCCAGCAGCCAAGAGATGGGCGCCTATACTGAAGCTTTCTTT.